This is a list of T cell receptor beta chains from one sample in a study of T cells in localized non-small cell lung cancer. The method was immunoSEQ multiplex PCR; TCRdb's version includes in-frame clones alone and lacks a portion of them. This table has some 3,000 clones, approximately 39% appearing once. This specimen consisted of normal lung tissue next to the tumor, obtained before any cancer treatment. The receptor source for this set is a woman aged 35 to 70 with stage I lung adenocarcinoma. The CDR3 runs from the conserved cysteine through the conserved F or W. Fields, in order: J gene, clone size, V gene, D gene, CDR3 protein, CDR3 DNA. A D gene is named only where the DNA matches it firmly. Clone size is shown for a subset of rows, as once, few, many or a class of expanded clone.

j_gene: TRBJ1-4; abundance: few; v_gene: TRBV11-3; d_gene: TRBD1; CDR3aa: CASSLPGTGPEKLFF; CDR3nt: TGTGCCAGCAGCCTGCCCGGGACAGGGCCTGAAAAACTGTTTTTT
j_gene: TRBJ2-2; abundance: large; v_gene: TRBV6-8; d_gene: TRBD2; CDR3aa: CASRGTSGRGNTGELFF; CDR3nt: TGTGCCAGCAGGGGGACTAGCGGGAGGGGGAACACCGGGGAGCTGTTTTTT
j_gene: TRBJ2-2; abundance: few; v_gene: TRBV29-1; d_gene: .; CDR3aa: CSVTAGAWTGELFF; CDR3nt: TGCAGCGTTACAGCAGGGGCATGGACCGGGGAGCTGTTTTTT
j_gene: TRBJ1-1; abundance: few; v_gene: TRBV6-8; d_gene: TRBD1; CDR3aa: CASSAQGSTEAFF; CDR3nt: TGTGCCAGCAGTGCACAGGGGAGCACTGAAGCTTTCTTT
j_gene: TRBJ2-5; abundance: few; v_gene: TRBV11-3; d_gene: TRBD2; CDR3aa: CASSLSGTSGQETQYF; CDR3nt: TGTGCCAGCAGCCTCTCCGGGACTAGCGGCCAAGAGACCCAGTACTTC
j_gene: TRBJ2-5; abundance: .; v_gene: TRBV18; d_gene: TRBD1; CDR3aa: CASSPLGTGQETQYF; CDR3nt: TGTGCCAGCTCACCACTTGGGACAGGGCAAGAGACCCAGTACTTC
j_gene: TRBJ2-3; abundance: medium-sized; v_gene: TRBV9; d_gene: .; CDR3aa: CASTVLRDTQYF; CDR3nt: TGTGCCAGCACGGTATTGAGAGATACGCAGTATTTT
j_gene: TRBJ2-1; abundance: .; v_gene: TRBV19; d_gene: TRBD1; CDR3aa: CASSPDRATAYNEQFF; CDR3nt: TGTGCCAGTAGCCCTGACAGGGCAACTGCCTACAATGAGCAGTTCTTC
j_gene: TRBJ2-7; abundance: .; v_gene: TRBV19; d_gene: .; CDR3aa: CASSIKEGWRDSYEQYF; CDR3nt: TGTGCCAGTAGTATAAAAGAGGGATGGCGGGACTCCTACGAGCAGTACTTC
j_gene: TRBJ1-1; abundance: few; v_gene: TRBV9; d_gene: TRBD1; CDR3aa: CASRESYRGRGEAFF; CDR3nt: TGTGCCAGCAGAGAATCCTACAGGGGGCGAGGTGAAGCTTTCTTT
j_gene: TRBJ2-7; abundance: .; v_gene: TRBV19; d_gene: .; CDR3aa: CASSPREISYEQYF; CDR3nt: TGTGCCAGTAGTCCACGGGAGATCTCGTACGAGCAGTACTTC
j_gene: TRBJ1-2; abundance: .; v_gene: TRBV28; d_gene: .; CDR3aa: CASRFGYSSNYGYTF; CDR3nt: TGTGCCAGCAGATTCGGGTACTCCTCTAACTATGGCTACACCTTC
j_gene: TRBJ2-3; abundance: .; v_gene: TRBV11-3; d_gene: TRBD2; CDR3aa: CASSSGTSPDTQYF; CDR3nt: TGTGCCAGCAGCTCCGGGACTAGCCCGGATACGCAGTATTTT
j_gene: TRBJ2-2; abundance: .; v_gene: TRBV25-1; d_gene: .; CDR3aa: CASSEMARGTGELFF; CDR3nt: TGTGCCAGCAGTGAAATGGCCAGGGGCACCGGGGAGCTGTTTTTT
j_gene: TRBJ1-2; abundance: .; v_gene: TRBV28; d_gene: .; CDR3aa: CASSPGGNYGYTF; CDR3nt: TGTGCCAGCAGTCCCGGAGGAAACTATGGCTACACCTTC
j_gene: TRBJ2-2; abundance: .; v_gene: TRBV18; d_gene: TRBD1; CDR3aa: CASSPDRANTGELFF; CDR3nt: TGTGCCAGCTCACCAGACAGGGCGAACACCGGGGAGCTGTTTTTT
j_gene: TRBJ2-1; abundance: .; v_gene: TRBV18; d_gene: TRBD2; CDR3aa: CASSPALAGVGEQFF; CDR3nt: TGTGCCAGCTCACCGGCACTAGCGGGAGTGGGCGAGCAGTTCTTC
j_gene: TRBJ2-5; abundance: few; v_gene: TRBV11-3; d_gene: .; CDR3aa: CASSLNRESSGTQYF; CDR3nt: TGTGCCAGCAGCCTCAACAGGGAGAGTAGTGGGACCCAGTACTTC
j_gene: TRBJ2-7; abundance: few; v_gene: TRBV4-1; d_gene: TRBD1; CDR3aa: CASSPWDSPYEQYF; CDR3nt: TGCGCCAGCAGCCCCTGGGACAGCCCCTACGAGCAGTACTTC
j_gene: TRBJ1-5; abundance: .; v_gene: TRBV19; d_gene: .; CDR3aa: CASSDSILTGLNQPQHF; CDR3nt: TGTGCCAGTAGTGACTCGATCCTGACAGGACTCAATCAGCCCCAGCATTTT
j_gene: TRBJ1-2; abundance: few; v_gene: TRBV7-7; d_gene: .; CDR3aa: CASSPQLDSYEGYTF; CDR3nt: TGTGCCAGCAGCCCACAACTGGACTCCTATGAGGGCTACACCTTC
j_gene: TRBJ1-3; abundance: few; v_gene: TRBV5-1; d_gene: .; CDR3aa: CASSLGMGANTIYF; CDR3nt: TGCGCCAGCAGCTTGGGAATGGGGGCAAACACCATATATTTT